This T cell receptor (beta chain) was recorded in a study of cytomegalovirus exposure and HLA in healthy donors. Study overall: Both the 120 or so validation repertoires and the 666 first-cohort repertoires used the same platform, as reported by a later analysis. Findings and limits, study-wide: Most TCR sequences proved rare, with some public TCRs found in many donors. As was reported, the classifier diagnosed cytomegalovirus status with high specificity and sensitivity.

V was pared by 6 bases and J by 4 bases, with 7 bases between. Germline loops: CDR1 SQVTM, CDR2 ANQGSEA. CDR3 length: 11 amino acids. This table comes from immunoSEQ multiplex PCR, and its TCRdb copy is limited to in-frame clones, with some not included. The sample has about 49,000 clones, 92% seen once. As to this clone: No antigen is known for it.

The receptor's source is a man aged 18 to 29 in good health and CMV-seronegative. Sequenced input: PBMCs. The chain combines TRBV29-1 with TRBJ2-1; no firm D call. The CDR3 DNA reads as TGCAGCGTCCCAGGATACAATGAGCAGTTCTTC. Protein product: CSVPGYNEQFF.